The rows below give T cell receptor beta chains drawn from one sample of a study of CD8 T cells in ankylosing spondylitis. TCRdb re-called the 5' RACE reads through MiXCR, storing one row per CDR3 protein. The sample includes roughly 250,000 distinct CDR3 sequences, 10% to 13% of them seen just once. Sequenced: blood, either unsorted or a sorted T cell fraction (not recorded which). These receptors came from a male donor with ankylosing spondylitis or in good health (not recorded which). Both conserved end residues are part of each CDR3. A D gene is named only where the DNA matches it firmly. Some rows have no size entry. The others give once, few or many, or a class for an expanded clone.

j_gene	v_gene	abundance	d_gene	CDR3aa	CDR3nt
TRBJ2-1	TRBV5-1	many	TRBD2	CASSLGAGGLFANEQFF	TGCGCCAGCAGCTTGGGCGCGGGAGGGCTTTTTGCCAATGAGCAGTTCTTC
TRBJ1-2	TRBV28	many	NA	CASSLPAGGANYGYTF	TGTGCCAGCAGTTTACCCGCTGGGGGCGCAAACTATGGCTACACCTTC
TRBJ2-3	TRBV29-1	many	TRBD2	CSVGAGGRNTQYF	TGCAGCGTTGGCGCGGGGGGGCGAAATACGCAGTATTTT
TRBJ1-5	TRBV20-1	many	NA	CSAYKAGSNQPQHF	TGCAGTGCATATAAGGCGGGTAGCAATCAGCCCCAGCATTTT
TRBJ1-4	TRBV6-1	many	TRBD1	CASIRGTAMGEKLFF	TGTGCCAGCATACGAGGGACAGCCATGGGTGAAAAACTGTTTTTT
TRBJ2-7	TRBV6-5	many	NA	CASSYRGETYEQYF	TGTGCCAGCAGTTACAGGGGGGAGACCTACGAGCAGTACTTC
TRBJ2-1	TRBV20-1	many	NA	CSARRLGDEQFF	TGCAGTGCTAGACGACTAGGGGATGAGCAGTTCTTC
TRBJ2-1	TRBV7-2	NA	NA	CASSLLTSLIYEQFF	TGTGCCAGCAGCTTACTAACTAGCTTAATCTATGAGCAGTTCTTC
TRBJ2-6	TRBV15	many	NA	CATTILKGSGANVLTF	TGTGCCACTACTATACTCAAGGGCTCTGGGGCCAACGTCCTGACTTTC
TRBJ2-7	TRBV12-3/TRBV12-4	many	TRBD1	CASTWTGASYEQYF	TGTGCCAGCACCTGGACAGGCGCCTCCTACGAGCAGTACTTC
TRBJ2-7	TRBV7-9	many	NA	CASSPGGSFEQYF	TGTGCCAGCAGCCCGGGGGGCTCCTTCGAGCAGTACTTC
TRBJ2-1	TRBV18	NA	NA	CASSHGDEQFF	TGTGCCAGCTCACATGGGGATGAGCAGTTCTTC
TRBJ1-6	TRBV5-6	few	TRBD1	CASSRDRGHSRNSPLHF	TGTGCCAGCAGCCGGGACAGGGGGCATAGTCGGAATTCACCCCTCCACTTT